The clone carrying this TCR beta chain was detected once. The data were taken from a study of blood T cell repertoires in COVID-19. Using immunoSEQ multiplex PCR, the repertoire was profiled, and TCRdb retains in-frame clones only, with some absent. Among some 670,000 clones, approximately 90% were seen once, and the ten largest hold roughly 0.25%. The sequence derives from a young woman with acute or convalescent COVID-19. Material for sequencing was peripheral blood.

The CDR3: CASSPLAIGGGNTEAFF. CDR3 sequence (DNA): TGCGCCAGCAGCCCCCTTGCGATCGGCGGGGGGAACACTGAAGCTTTCTTT. J is TRBJ1-1 and V is TRBV5-1; D might be TRBD1 (5 bases). In germline, CDR1 is SGHRS, CDR2 YFSETQ. This CDR3 comprises 17 residues. V was trimmed by 4 bases and J by 1 base, leaving 20 bases between them.